Included here is one T cell receptor (beta chain) sequence, with context. Methods used by the authors: For nucleated cells, counts were estimated from reference gene primer amplification. Sequenced by immunoSEQ multiplex PCR; TCRdb stores in-frame clones only, minus some. V and J calls and clone size follow that table, whereas D and trimming were derived from the DNA. The table shows roughly 56,000 clones, with nearly 90% occurring only once. CDR1 MNHEY and CDR2 SVGEGT come from the germline V gene. CDR3 length equals 17 residues. Germline trimming cut 2 bases from V and 5 bases from J; bases unmatched to any gene: 11. The entry originates in a study of blood T cell repertoires in COVID-19. Whole-study context: Researchers got acute and convalescent COVID-19 samples from the United States, Italy and Spain. Sample material is recorded as cDNA or gDNA derived from T cells, B-cell-depleted T cells, or PBMCs.

The sample was peripheral blood. The clonotype was recovered from a man in his fifties or sixties with active COVID-19. V usage is TRBV6-2 or TRBV6-3 and J usage is TRBJ2-2; 7 nucleotides line up with TRBD2. The CDR3: CASSYPPGTTRTGELFF. In nucleotides, the CDR3 is TGTGCCAGCAGTTACCCACCGGGGACTACCCGAACCGGGGAGCTGTTTTTT.